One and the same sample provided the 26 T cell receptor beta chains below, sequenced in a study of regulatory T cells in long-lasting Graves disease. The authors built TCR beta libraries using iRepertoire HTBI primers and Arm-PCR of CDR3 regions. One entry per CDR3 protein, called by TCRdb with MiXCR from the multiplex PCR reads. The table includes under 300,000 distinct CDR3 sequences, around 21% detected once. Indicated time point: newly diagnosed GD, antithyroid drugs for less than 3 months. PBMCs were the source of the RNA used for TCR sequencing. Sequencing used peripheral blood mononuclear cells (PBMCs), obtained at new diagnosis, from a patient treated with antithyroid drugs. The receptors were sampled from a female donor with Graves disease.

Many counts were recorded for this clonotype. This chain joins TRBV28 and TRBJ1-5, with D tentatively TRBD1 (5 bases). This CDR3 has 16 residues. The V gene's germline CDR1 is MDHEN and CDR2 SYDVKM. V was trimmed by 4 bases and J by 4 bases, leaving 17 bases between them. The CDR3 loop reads CASSWQSLGGNQPQHF. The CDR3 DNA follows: TGTGCCAGCAGTTGGCAAAGCCTGGGGGGAAATCAGCCCCAGCATTTT.

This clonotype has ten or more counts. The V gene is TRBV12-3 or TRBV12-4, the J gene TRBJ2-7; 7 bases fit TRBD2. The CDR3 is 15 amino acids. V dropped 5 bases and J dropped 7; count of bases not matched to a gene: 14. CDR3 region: CASSNDGGRGREQYF. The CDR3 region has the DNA TGTGCCAGCAGTAATGACGGCGGGAGAGGAAGGGAGCAGTACTTC.

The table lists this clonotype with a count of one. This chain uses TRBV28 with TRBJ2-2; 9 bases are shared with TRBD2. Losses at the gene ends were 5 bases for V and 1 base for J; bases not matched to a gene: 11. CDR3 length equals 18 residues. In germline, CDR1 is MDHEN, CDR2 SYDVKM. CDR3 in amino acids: CASSPWGLAKKNTGELFF. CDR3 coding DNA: TGTGCCAGCAGTCCATGGGGACTAGCAAAGAAGAACACCGGGGAGCTGTTTTTT.

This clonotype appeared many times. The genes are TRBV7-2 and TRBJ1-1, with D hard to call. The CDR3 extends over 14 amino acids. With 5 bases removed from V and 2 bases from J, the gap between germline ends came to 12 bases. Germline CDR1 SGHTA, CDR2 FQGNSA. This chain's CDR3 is CASSLGRSNTEAFF. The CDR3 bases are TGTGCCAGCAGCCTCGGACGGTCAAACACTGAAGCTTTCTTT.

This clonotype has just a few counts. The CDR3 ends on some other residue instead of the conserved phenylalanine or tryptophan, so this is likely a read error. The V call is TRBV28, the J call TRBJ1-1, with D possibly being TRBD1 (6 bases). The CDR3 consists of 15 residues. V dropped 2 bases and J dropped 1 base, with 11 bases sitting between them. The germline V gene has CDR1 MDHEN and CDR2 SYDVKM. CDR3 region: CASSLKVRGNTEAFS. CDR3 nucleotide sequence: TGTGCCAGCAGTTTAAAGGTCAGGGGGAACACTGAAGCTTTCTCT.

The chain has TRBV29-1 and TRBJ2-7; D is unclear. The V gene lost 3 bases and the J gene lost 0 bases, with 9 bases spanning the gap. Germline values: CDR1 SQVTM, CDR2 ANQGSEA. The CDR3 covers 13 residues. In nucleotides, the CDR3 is TGCAGCGTTGAGGTTGCAAGCTCCTACGAGCAGTACTTC. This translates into CSVEVASSYEQYF.

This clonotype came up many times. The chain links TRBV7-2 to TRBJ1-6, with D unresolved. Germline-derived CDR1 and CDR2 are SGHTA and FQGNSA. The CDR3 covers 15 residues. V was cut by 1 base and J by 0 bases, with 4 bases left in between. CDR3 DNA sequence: TGTGCCAGCAGCTTAGAAATCTCCTATAATTCACCCCTCCACTTT. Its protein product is CASSLEISYNSPLHF.

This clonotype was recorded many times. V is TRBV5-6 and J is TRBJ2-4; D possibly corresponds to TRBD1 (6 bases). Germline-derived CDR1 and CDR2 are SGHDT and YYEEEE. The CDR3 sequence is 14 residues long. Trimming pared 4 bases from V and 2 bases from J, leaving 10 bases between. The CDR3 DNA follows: TGTGCCAGCAGCGCCCAGGGGTCCAAAAACATTCAGTACTTC. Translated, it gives CASSAQGSKNIQYF.

This CDR3 is CASNGNSVYNEQFF. The CDR3 nucleotides read TGTGCCAGCAACGGGAACAGCGTCTACAATGAGCAGTTCTTC. The chain joins TRBV6-1 to TRBJ2-1; maybe TRBD2 (5 bases). The germline V gene has CDR1 MNHNS and CDR2 SASEGT. V lost 7 bases and J 3 bases, leaving 13 bases between the germline ends. There are 14 residues in the CDR3.

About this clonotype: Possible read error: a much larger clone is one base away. The CDR3 nucleotides read TGTGCCTGGAGTGTGGGGAACAGGGGGGTGGAGACGCAGTATTTT. This codes for CAWSVGNRGVETQYF. The chain carries TRBV30 and TRBJ2-3, with TRBD1 matching over 8 bases. The CDR3 runs 15 residues. V dropped 0 bases and J dropped 9; count of bases not matched to a gene: 11. Germline V CDR1 and CDR2: GTSNPN, SVGIG (reference sequence).

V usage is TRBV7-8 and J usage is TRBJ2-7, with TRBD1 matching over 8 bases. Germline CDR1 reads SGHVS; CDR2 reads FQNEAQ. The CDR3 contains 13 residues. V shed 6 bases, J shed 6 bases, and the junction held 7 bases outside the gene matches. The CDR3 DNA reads TGTGCCAGCAGTCCGGGACAGGCCTTCGAGCAGTACTTC. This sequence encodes CASSPGQAFEQYF.

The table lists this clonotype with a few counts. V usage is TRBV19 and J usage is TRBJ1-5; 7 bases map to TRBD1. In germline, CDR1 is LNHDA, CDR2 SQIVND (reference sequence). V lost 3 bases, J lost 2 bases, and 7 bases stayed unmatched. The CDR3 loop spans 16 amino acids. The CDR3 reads CASSIRGRMGNQPQHF. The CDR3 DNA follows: TGTGCCAGTAGTATTAGGGGGCGAATGGGCAATCAGCCCCAGCATTTT. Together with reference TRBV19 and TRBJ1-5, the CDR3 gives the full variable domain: DGGITQSPKYLFRKEGQNVTLSCEQNLNHDAMYWYRQDPGQGLRLIYYSQIVNDFQKGDIAEGYSVSREKKESFPLTVTSAQKNPTAFYLCASSIRGRMGNQPQHFGDGTRLSIL.

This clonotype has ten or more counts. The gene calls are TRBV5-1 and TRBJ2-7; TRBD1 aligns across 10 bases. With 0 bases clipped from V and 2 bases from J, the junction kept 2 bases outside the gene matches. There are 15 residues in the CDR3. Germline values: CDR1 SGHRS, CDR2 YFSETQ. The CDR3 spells CASSLDGTGAYEQYF. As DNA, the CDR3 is TGCGCCAGCAGCTTGGATGGGACAGGGGCCTACGAGCAGTACTTC.

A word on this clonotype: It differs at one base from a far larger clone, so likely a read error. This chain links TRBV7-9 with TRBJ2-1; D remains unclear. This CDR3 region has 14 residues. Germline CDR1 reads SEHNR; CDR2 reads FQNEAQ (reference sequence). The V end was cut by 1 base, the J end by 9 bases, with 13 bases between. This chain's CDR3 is CASSLGGPISEQFF. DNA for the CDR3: TGTGCCAGCAGCTTAGGAGGTCCGATAAGTGAGCAGTTCTTC.

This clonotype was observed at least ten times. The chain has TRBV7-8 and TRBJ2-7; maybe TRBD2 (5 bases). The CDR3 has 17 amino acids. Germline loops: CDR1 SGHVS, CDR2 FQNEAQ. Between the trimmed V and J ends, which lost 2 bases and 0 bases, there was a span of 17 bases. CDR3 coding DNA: TGTGCCAGCAGCTTAAGCGGACCTAGACAATCCTCCTACGAGCAGTACTTC. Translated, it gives CASSLSGPRQSSYEQYF.

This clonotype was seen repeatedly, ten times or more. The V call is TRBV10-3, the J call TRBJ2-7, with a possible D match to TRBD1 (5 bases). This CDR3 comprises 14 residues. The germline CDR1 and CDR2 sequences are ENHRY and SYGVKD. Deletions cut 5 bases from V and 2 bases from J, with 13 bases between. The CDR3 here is CAISHVGRAYEQYF. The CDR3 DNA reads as TGTGCCATCAGTCATGTTGGCAGGGCCTACGAGCAGTACTTC.

DNA for the CDR3: TGTGCCAGCAGCTTGGGGGAGGGGACAGCTCCCTACAATGAGCAGTTCTTC. As protein: CASSLGEGTAPYNEQFF. This rearrangement joins TRBV7-6 to TRBJ2-1, with D perhaps matching TRBD1 or TRBD2 (7 bases each). The ends were cut back, 3 bases at V and 2 bases at J, with 17 bases in the middle. Germline V lookup: CDR1 SGHVS, CDR2 FNYEAQ. The CDR3 is 17 residues long. The full variable domain, its missing parts supplied by reference TRBV7-6 and TRBJ2-1, is GAGVSQSPRYKVTKRGQDVALRCDPISGHVSLYWYRQALGQGPEFLTYFNYEAQQDKSGLPNDRFSAERPEGSISTLTIQRTEQRDSAMYRCASSLGEGTAPYNEQFFGPGTRLTVL.

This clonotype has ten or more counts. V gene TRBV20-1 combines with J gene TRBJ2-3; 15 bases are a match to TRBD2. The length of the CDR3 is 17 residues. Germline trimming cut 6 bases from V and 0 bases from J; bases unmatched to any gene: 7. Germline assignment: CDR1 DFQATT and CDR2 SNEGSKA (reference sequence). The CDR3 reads CSAPGTSGGISTDTQYF. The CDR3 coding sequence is TGCAGTGCCCCCGGGACTAGCGGGGGGATTAGCACAGATACGCAGTATTTT.

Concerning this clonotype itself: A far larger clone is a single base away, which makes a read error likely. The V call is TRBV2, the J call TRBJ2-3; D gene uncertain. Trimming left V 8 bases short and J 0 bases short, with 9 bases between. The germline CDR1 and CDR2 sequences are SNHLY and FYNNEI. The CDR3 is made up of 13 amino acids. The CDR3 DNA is TGTGCCAGCCCACCATCTAGCACAGATACGCAGTATTTT. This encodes CASPPSSTDTQYF.

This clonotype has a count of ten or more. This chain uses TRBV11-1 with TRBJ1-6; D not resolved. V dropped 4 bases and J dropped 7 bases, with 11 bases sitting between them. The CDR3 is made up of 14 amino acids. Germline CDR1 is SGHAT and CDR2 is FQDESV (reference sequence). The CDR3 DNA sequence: TGTGCCAGCAGCTCGAGGACGGACAATTCACCCCTCCACTTT. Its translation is CASSSRTDNSPLHF.

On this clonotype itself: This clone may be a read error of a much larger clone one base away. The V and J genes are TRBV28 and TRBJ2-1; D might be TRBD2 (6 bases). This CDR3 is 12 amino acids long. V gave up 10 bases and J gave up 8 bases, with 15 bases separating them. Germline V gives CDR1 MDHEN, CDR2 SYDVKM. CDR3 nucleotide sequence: TGTGCCAACACCAACCCGGGGGATGAGCAGTTCTTC. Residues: CANTNPGDEQFF.

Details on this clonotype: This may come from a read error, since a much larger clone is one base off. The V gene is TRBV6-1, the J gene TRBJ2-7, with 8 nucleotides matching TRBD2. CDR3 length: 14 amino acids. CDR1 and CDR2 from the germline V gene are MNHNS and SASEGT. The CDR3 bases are TGTGTCAGCAGTACCGGGACTAGGGGTTCCGAGCAGTACTTC. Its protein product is CVSSTGTRGSEQYF.

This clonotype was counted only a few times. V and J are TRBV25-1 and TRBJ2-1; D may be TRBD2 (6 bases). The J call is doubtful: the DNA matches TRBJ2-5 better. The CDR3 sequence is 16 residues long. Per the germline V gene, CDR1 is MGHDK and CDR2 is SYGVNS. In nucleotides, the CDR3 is TGTGCCAGCAGTCCCCGGGAGAGGGGTCTCCAAGAGACCCAGTACTTC. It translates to CASSPRERGLQETQYF.

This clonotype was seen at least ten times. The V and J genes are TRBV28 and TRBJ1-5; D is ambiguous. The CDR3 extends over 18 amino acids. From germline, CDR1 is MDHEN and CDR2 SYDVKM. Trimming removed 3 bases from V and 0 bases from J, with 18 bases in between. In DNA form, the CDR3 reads TGTGCCAGCAGTTTCTTCGTATTGCTGGAGTATAGCAATCAGCCCCAGCATTTT. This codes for CASSFFVLLEYSNQPQHF. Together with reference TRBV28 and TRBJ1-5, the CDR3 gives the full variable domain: DVKVTQSSRYLVKRTGEKVFLECVQDMDHENMFWYRQDPGLGLRLIYFSYDVKMKEKGDIPEGYSVSREKKERFSLILESASTNQTSMYLCASSFFVLLEYSNQPQHFGDGTRLSIL.

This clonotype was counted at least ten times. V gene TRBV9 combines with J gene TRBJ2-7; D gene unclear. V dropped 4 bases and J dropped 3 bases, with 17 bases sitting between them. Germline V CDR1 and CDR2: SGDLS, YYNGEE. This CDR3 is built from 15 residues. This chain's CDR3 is CASSPEPVSVYEQYF. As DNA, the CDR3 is TGTGCCAGCAGCCCCGAGCCGGTTTCGGTCTACGAGCAGTACTTC. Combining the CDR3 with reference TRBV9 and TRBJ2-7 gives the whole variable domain DSGVTQTPKHLITATGQRVTLRCSPRSGDLSVYWYQQSLDQGLQFLIQYYNGEERAKGNILERFSAQQFPDLHSELNLSSLELGDSALYFCASSPEPVSVYEQYFGPGTRLTVT.

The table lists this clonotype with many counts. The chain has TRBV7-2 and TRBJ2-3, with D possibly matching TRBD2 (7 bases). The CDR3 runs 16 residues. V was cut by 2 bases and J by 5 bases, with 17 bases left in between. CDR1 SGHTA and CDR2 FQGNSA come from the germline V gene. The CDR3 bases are TGTGCCAGCAGCTTAATCTTGGGGGGGCTGGGAGATACGCAGTATTTT. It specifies CASSLILGGLGDTQYF.